This is a list of T cell receptor beta chains from one sample in a study of T cell changes during pregnancy in multiple sclerosis. Here immunoSEQ multiplex PCR was the method, and the copy in TCRdb shows in-frame clones only, minus some. The data show some 60,000 clones, around nine tenths seen once. Sequenced sample: peripheral blood from another person, used as feeder cells. The receptor set was obtained from a human donor whose cells served as feeder cells for cultures in a pregnancy study. The CDR3 runs from the conserved cysteine through the conserved F or W. The D gene is left open where the match is weak.

V gene	J gene	D gene	CDR3 protein	CDR3 DNA
TRBV7-8	TRBJ1-1	NA	CASSFPNTEAFF	TGTGCCAGCAGCTTCCCAAACACTGAAGCTTTCTTT
TRBV4-3	TRBJ2-7	NA	CASSQGWGGVYEQYF	TGCGCCAGCAGCCAAGGTTGGGGCGGGGTCTACGAGCAGTACTTC
TRBV18	TRBJ1-2	NA	CASSELKGPGYTF	TGTGCCAGCTCAGAATTGAAGGGGCCCGGCTACACCTTC
TRBV11-2	TRBJ1-6	TRBD1	CASSSTRTGGMRSSPLHF	TGTGCCAGCAGCTCCACTAGGACAGGGGGCATGAGAAGTTCACCCCTCCACTTT
TRBV7-9	TRBJ1-2	NA	CASSLDGNYGYTF	TGTGCCAGCAGCCTCGACGGTAACTATGGCTACACCTTC
TRBV29-1	TRBJ1-5	TRBD1	CSYGTGGGNQPQHF	TGCAGCTACGGGACAGGGGGCGGCAATCAGCCCCAGCATTTT
TRBV2	TRBJ2-2	NA	CASSKTGSGELFF	TGTGCCAGCAGTAAAACAGGGTCCGGGGAGCTGTTTTTT
TRBV28	TRBJ1-5	NA	CASRSMLGAGQPQHF	TGTGCCAGCAGGTCCATGTTGGGGGCTGGGCAGCCCCAGCATTTT
TRBV5-1	TRBJ2-5	TRBD1	CASRSDRGEETQYF	TGCGCCAGCAGGTCGGACAGGGGAGAAGAGACCCAGTACTTC
TRBV20-1	TRBJ1-1	NA	CSASDGTEAFF	TGCAGTGCTAGTGACGGAACTGAAGCTTTCTTT
TRBV19	TRBJ2-1	NA	CASTSSFINEQFF	TGTGCCAGTACCTCCTCATTCATCAATGAGCAGTTCTTC
TRBV29-1	TRBJ2-3	NA	CSVGSTRRGNTDTQYF	TGCAGCGTTGGGTCGACTAGACGGGGAAACACAGATACGCAGTATTTT
TRBV5-1	TRBJ2-7	NA	CASSLAQGPYEQYF	TGCGCCAGCAGCTTGGCCCAGGGTCCGTACGAGCAGTACTTC
TRBV19	TRBJ1-1	NA	CASNHAGRGGTEAFF	TGTGCCAGTAATCATGCGGGGCGCGGCGGGACTGAAGCTTTCTTT
TRBV28	TRBJ2-5	TRBD1	CASLGASGGGETQYF	TGTGCCAGCCTCGGCGCTTCAGGGGGCGGGGAGACCCAGTACTTC
TRBV7-2	TRBJ2-1	TRBD2	CASRPSGTSSLEQFF	TGTGCCAGCAGGCCGTCCGGGACTAGCTCTCTTGAGCAGTTCTTC
TRBV7-6	TRBJ1-3	NA	CASSMDEHTIYF	TGTGCCAGCAGCATGGACGAACACACCATATATTTT
TRBV28	TRBJ2-7	TRBD2	CASRGLAETYEQYF	TGTGCCAGCAGGGGACTAGCGGAGACCTACGAGCAGTACTTC
TRBV6-1	TRBJ1-2	NA	CASSRQDGYTF	TGTGCCAGCAGCCGACAAGACGGCTACACCTTC
TRBV29-1	TRBJ2-4	NA	CSVVGGAENIQYF	TGCAGCGTTGTCGGGGGCGCGGAAAACATTCAGTACTTC
TRBV2	TRBJ2-1	NA	CASSPQASSYNEQFF	TGTGCCAGCAGTCCACAGGCGAGCTCCTACAATGAGCAGTTCTTC
TRBV6-5	TRBJ1-2	TRBD1	CASRIGQGIYGYTF	TGTGCCAGCAGAATTGGACAGGGGATTTATGGCTACACCTTC